This TCR beta chain was captured in a study of cytomegalovirus exposure and HLA in healthy donors (dated by TCRdb to about 2017). Notes on the research overall: In an earlier analysis of several hundred of the donors, about 270 Gb of sequence data and 90 million to 120 million unique TCR beta sequences from 150 million to 200 million T cells were reported. Besides the first cohort of 666 subjects, a separate validation cohort made up of over a hundred different subjects was used. An earlier analysis of a few hundred of the donors applied high-throughput TCR beta sequencing to assess whether each TCR beta V gene segment acted as functional or pseudogenic. Among some 400 genotyped donors of the cohort, an average of around 240,000 unique TCR beta nucleotide sequences was sequenced per donor, of which 15% to 20% were non-productive. To study patterns of TCR occurrence, a later analysis re-analyzed previously published TCR beta repertoires from more than 550 donors and added high-resolution HLA genotyping. To predict cytomegalovirus infection status, the study brought together high-throughput TCR immunosequencing, statistical association of individual TCRs with disease status, and machine learning. The T cell repertoires of 666 subjects were profiled by immunosequencing and related to cytomegalovirus serostatus. An early release covering just under 650 HLA-typed donors comprised roughly 300 gigabases of sequencing data and around 86 million unique TCR sequences. Every discovery cohort repertoire had been produced on one sequencing platform. The study was designed to test whether signatures of past pathogen exposure could be identified by cataloging public T cell receptors. HLA typing covered class I and class II loci at four-digit resolution. A handful of DR-DQ haplotypes were treated as single units for association and clustering because of strong linkage in the cohort. Genome-wide SNP genotypes for about 55% of the roughly 670 donors were used in a later genetic analysis, which treated that subset as a discovery cohort. Of the roughly 390 genotyped donors, approximately 83% fell in the genetic ancestry cluster associated with self-reported Caucasian donors. Rather than using new phenotypic data, the later analysis identified candidate immune exposures from TCR beta sequences and from how often those sequences occurred across donors. Donor age, sex, ethnicity and CMV serostatus were compiled alongside the repertoire data. The number of typed donors differed by locus: roughly 620-640 for A, B, C, DRB1 and DQB1; about 520 for DQA1; 606 for DPA1; and around 490 for DPB1.

Libraries were prepared through the immunoSEQ multiplex PCR assay. The multiplex PCR relied on a mix of 60 forward primers for TCR Vbeta segments and 13 reverse primers for TCR Jbeta segments. The CDR3 region of rearranged TCR beta genes was amplified from genomic DNA with a multiplex PCR assay. The Illumina HiSeq System was used to sequence the amplified TCR beta libraries as 87-base-pair reads. In the authors' own workflow: A later analysis counted about 80 million unique TCR beta chains across the 650 to 700 repertoires, and some 12 million of these chains were shared by at least two donors. Raw reads were error-corrected and collapsed into unique sequences with a nearest-neighbor algorithm that merged closely related sequences to remove PCR and sequencing errors. Alignment of CDR3 sequences to IMGT reference sequences was used to assign V, D and J gene segments. For a sequence to be retained, a match of at least six nucleotides to both a V gene segment and a J gene segment was required. A rearrangement counted as productive if the CDR3 had no stop codons and remained in frame with V and J, and every other rearrangement counted as non-productive. CDR3 was defined according to IMGT convention as the region running from the second conserved V-encoded cysteine to the conserved J-encoded phenylalanine. The earlier analysis of about 500 of the donors excluded sequences that lacked an unambiguous match to a single V gene segment. In an earlier analysis of several hundred of the donors, V segments were called functional above 56.7% productive rearrangements and were called segregating when the between-donor standard deviation exceeded 5%. A statistical classification framework was developed to diagnose cytomegalovirus status using the catalog of TCR beta chain sequences. In a later analysis, TCR nucleotide sequences were compared against IMGT/GENE-DB human TR gene sequences so that V and J genes could be assigned. A later analysis assigned CDR3 sequences and most-parsimonious VDJ recombination scenarios with the TCRdist pipeline. In a later analysis, each TCR beta chain was defined by its CDR3 amino acid sequence together with its V-gene family, and reads lacking a unique V-gene family were excluded. To address suspected cross-contamination and a sequencing artifact, a later analysis removed a few hundred highly shared, low-generation-probability nucleotide sequences. In a later analysis, a clonal expansion index was calculated for each public chain from normalized within-repertoire ranks of inferred template counts. In a later analysis, generation probabilities were computed using a VDJ recombination model fitted to out-of-frame rearrangements, and the results were checked against IGoR. A later analysis scored TCR-TCR, TCR-HLA and TCR-CMV co-occurrence with hypergeometric tests, applying a repertoire-size bias correction to TCR pairs. False discovery rates were estimated in a later analysis by permuting HLA or CMV assignments 20 times. In a later analysis, co-occurring TCRs were grouped using DBSCAN, with TCRdist sequence similarity added in when clustering inside HLA-allele-positive subsets. For co-occurrence clustering, repertoires with fewer than 30,000 or more than 120,000 public chains were excluded, along with five repertoires with anomalous nucleotide sharing. What TCRdb holds here is the immuneACCESS table cut down to in-frame rearrangements. Part of the clones is not present; checked against another copy, under half of the missing clones reflect an unresolved V gene, and the others are unexplained. V, J and clone size are those of that table, while D and trimming were read from the DNA. Here the sample has roughly 100,000 clones; roughly 82% occur a single time. The ten biggest clones cover 2.5% to 3% of the sample.

The study at large found these results: The authors suggested that the approach could potentially be extended to other disease states and immunological phenotypes. In an earlier analysis of around 600 of the donors, most TCR beta V segments appeared in productive rearrangements about 90% or about 30% of the time, broadly matching IMGT annotations. This cohort had only TCR beta chains sequenced, and the lack of alpha or paired-chain data limited which features could be detected. Correlated functional status among segregating V segments might reflect linkage disequilibrium, but an unknown experimental factor could not be ruled out. Assigning TCR associations to individual alleles was difficult when HLA alleles, especially DR and DQ, strongly co-occurred. A few of the identified cytomegalovirus-associated TCR beta chains were confirmed in vitro to be specific for cytomegalovirus antigens. Compared with equally common non-associated chains, HLA-associated TCR beta chains in a later analysis were more clonally expanded and had lower generation probabilities. CMV serostatus was the only immune exposure information available for the cohort. In a later analysis, several top co-occurrence clusters were reported to appear linked to parvovirus B19, influenza, CMV and Epstein-Barr virus. Most CMV-associated TCR beta chains appeared to be HLA-restricted in a later analysis, and the HLA associations seemed to be driven largely by CMV exposure. A further reported finding was that TCR beta sequences accurately predicted the HLA-A and HLA-B alleles for most subjects in the first cohort. The sequencing pipeline was judged likely to have produced a cluster of highly shared sequence variants as a technical artifact. While some public TCRs were present in many individuals, most TCR sequences turned up only very rarely across donors. Cytomegalovirus status was reported to be diagnosed by the classifier with high specificity and sensitivity in both the original and validation cohorts. In a later analysis, TCR association rates were found to vary across HLA loci, with the most associated TCRs seen for DRB1 alleles and the fewest for HLA-C alleles. V-gene and J-gene trimming of TCR beta chains was associated with a missense DCLRE1C variant in a later genetic analysis, and the association was replicated in an independent cohort. In a later genetic analysis, fewer N-insertions in productive TCRs were reported among donors in an Asian-associated ancestry cluster than the roughly 640-donor mean. Some IMGT-functional V segments, including TRBV6-2 and TRBV6-3, could not be told apart with the 87-base-pair reads, so those segments were excluded. Because HLA typing was unavailable for some donors at each locus, only the typed subset was used in association tests. About 17 rarely observed V segments, including chromosome 9 orphons, were excluded from the earlier analysis of several hundred of the donors because counts were too low. Roughly uniform sequencing depth across donors was assumed in presence/absence analyses, although this assumption may not hold. In a later analysis, about 17,000 TCR beta sequences were associated with specific HLA alleles at a false discovery rate of 0.05. The study gave a list of 150 to 200 TCR beta chains associated with cytomegalovirus.

With respect to this clone: Its cognate antigen has yet to be identified. No quality values exist for individual bases; no much larger clone is one base distant.

The cohort consisted of more than 650 healthy bone marrow donors. At the time of sampling, every cohort member was nominally healthy, though immune exposures that went unrecorded were likely present. The donor was CMV seropositive and was included in the group of 270 or so seropositive cohort members. A peripheral blood sample was collected from each donor, and TCR beta sequencing was performed on peripheral blood mononuclear cells. The Qiagen DNeasy Blood Extraction Kit was used to extract genomic DNA from the blood cell samples. Including the terminal cysteine and phenylalanine, the CDR3 comprises 13 residues. Only CDR3 DNA is held: 39 bases, read in frame from base 1. V is shortened by 6 bases, J by 9 bases, and the region joining them spans 18 bases. From the germline V gene, CDR1 is MGHDK and CDR2 is SYGVNS.

This clonotype was obtained from a male donor in good health and CMV-seropositive. The sequencing input was PBMCs. The rearranged chain carries TRBV25-1 and TRBJ2-7; 7 matching bases give a weak D call of TRBD1. The CDR3 region reads CASRPGQVGGQYF. The bases are TGTGCCAGCAGACCCGGACAGGTCGGGGGGCAGTACTTC.